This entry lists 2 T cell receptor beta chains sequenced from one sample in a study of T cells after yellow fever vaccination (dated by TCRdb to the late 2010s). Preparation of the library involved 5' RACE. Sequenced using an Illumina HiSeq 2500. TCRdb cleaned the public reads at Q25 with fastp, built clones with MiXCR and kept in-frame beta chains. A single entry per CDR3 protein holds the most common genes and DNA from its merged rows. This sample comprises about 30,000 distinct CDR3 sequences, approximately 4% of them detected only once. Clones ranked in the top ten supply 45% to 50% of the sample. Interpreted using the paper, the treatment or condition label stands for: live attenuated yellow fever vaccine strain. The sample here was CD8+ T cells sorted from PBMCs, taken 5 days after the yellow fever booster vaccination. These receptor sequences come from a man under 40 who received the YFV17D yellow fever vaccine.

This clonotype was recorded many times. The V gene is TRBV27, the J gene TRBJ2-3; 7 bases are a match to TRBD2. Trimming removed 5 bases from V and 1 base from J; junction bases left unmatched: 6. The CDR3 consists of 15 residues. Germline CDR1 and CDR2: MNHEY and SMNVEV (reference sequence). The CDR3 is CASSPGGVGTDTQYF. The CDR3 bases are TGTGCCAGCAGTCCTGGGGGGGTGGGCACAGATACGCAGTATTTT.

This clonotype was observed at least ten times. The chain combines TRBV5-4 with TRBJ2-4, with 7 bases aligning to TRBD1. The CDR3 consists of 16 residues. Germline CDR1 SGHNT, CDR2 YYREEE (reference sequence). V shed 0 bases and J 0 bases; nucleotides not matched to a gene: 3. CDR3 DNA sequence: TGTGCCAGCAGCTTGGGGGCAGGGGGAGCCAAAAACATTCAGTACTTC. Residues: CASSLGAGGAKNIQYF.